Sequencing of this T cell receptor beta chain was carried out in a study of memory CD4+ T cells and cytomegalovirus serostatus. Single viable CD3+CD4+CD8-CD45RO+ cells were sorted as the memory CD4+ T cells. The CDR3 is 18 amino acids. CDR1 and CDR2 from the germline V gene are SGHDT and YYEEEE. Trimming took off 0 bases at V and 3 bases at J, with 19 bases between the two ends. How the authors handled the data: Out-of-frame sequences were removed, leaving 2,204,828 distinct TCRbeta sequences. Using immunoSEQ multiplex PCR, the repertoire was profiled, and TCRdb retains in-frame clones only, with some absent. Clonal size and the V and J genes are those of that table, whereas D and trimming came from the DNA. The data show about 56,000 clones, with about four fifths seen just once and roughly 0.4% held by the top ten.

The TCR sequence derives from an adult in good health and CMV-seronegative. The V gene is TRBV5-6, the J gene TRBJ2-1; D is possibly TRBD1 (6 bases). Sequences were obtained from memory CD4+ T cells from blood. The CDR3 DNA sequence: TGTGCCAGCAGCTTGGAAGGGGGTAGGACCGAGTACTACAATGAGCAGTTCTTC. Protein sequence: CASSLEGGRTEYYNEQFF.